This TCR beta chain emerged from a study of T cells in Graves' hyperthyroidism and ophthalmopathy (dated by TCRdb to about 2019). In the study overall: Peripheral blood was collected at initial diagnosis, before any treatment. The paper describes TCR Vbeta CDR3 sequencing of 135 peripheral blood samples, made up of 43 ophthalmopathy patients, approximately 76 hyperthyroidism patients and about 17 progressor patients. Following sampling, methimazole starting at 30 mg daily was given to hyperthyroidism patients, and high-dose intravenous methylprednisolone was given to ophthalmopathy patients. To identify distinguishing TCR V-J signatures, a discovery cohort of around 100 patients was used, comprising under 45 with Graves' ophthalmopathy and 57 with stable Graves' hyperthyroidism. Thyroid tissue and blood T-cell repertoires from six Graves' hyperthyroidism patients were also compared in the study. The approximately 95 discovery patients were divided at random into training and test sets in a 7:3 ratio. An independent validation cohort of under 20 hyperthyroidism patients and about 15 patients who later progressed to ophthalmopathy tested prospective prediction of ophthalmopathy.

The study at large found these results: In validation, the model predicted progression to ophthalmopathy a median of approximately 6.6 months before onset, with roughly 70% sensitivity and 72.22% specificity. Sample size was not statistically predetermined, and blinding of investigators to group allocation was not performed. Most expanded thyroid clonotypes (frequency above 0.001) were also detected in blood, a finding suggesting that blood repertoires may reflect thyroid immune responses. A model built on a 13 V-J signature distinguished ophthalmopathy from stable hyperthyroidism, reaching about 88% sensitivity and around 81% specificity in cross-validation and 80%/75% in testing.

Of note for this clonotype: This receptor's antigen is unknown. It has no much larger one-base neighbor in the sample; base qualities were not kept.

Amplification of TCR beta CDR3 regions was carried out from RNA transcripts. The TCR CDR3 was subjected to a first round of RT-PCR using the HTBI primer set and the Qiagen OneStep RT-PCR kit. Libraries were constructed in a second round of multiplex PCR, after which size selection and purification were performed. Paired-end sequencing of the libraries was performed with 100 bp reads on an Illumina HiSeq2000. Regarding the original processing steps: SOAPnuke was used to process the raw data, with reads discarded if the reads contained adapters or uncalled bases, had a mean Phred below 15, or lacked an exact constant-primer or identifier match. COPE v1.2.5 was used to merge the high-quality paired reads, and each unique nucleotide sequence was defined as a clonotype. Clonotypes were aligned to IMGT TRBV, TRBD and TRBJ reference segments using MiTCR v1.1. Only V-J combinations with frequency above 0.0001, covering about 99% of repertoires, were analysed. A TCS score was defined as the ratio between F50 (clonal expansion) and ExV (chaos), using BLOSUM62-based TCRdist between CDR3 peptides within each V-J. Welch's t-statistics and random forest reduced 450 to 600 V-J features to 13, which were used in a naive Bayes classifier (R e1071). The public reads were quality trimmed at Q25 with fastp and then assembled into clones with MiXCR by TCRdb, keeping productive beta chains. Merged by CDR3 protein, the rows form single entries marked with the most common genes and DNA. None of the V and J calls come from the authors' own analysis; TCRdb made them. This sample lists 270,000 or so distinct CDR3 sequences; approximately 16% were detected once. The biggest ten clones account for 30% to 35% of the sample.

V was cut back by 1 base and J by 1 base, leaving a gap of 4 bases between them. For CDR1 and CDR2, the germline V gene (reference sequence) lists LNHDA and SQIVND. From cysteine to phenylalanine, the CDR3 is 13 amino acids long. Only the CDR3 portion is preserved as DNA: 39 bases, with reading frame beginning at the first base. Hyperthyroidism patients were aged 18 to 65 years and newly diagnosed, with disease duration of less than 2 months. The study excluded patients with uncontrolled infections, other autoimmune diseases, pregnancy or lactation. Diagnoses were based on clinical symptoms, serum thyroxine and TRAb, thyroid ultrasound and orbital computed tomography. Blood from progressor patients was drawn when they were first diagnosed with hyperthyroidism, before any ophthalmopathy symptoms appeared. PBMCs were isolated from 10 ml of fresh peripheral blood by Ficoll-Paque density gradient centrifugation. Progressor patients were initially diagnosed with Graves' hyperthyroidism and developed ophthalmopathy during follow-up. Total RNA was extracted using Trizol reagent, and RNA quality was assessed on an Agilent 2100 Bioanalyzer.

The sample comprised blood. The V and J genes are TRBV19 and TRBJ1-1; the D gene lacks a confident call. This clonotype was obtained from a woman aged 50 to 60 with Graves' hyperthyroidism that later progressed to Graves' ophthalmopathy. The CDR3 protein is CASSIAPNTEAFF. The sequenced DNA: TGTGCCAGTAGTATAGCACCGAACACTGAAGCTTTCTTT.